This TCR beta chain is from a study of cytomegalovirus exposure and HLA in healthy donors. Study-level information: HLA-typed donors contributed approximately 86 million unique TCRs, which were held in an early data release. Study observations and caveats: Despite most TCR sequences being rare, some public TCRs occurred in many donors. Analyses of presence/absence relied on an assumption of roughly uniform sequencing depth across donors.

Despite likely unrecorded immune exposures, the donors were nominally healthy at the time of sampling. PCR used 60 Vbeta primers and 13 Jbeta primers. Assay: immunoSEQ multiplex PCR; the TCRdb copy retains only in-frame clones and omits some. The sample shows 130,000 to 150,000 clones, about 75% of them seen only once. With respect to this clone: Its specificity is not known.

The ends were cut back, 7 bases at V and 1 base at J, with 14 bases in the middle. This CDR3 is 14 amino acids long. Germline V lookup: CDR1 SGHNT, CDR2 YYREEE (reference sequence). The chain is built from TRBV5-4 and TRBJ2-5; tentatively, D is TRBD2 (5 bases). This receptor was identified in a woman in her twenties or thirties in good health and CMV-seronegative. Source material: PBMCs. In DNA, the CDR3 is TGTGCCAGCGGAAGAGAGAGCGGCCAAGAGACCCAGTACTTC. It is translated as CASGRESGQETQYF.